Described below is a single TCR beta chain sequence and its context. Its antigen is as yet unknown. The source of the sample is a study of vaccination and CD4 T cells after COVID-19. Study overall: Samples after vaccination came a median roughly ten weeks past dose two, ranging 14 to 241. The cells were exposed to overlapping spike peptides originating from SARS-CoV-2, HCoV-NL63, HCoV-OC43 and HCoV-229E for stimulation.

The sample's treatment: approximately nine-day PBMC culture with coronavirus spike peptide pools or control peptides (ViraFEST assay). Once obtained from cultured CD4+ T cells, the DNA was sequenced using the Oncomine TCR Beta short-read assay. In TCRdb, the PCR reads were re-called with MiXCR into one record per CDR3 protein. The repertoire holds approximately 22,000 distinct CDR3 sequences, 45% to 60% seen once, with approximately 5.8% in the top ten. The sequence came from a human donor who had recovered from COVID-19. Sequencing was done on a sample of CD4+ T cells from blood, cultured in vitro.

CDR3 sequence: CASSLGFWGASPNYGYTF. CDR3 nucleotides: TGTGCCAGCAGTTTAGGCTTCTGGGGCGCCAGTCCTAACTATGGCTACACCTTC. This chain uses TRBV28 with TRBJ1-2, with a weak D call TRBD1 (5 bases). The CDR3 spans 18 residues. Looked up from germline, CDR1 is MDHEN and CDR2 is SYDVKM. The V end was cut by 2 bases, the J end by 0 bases, with 19 bases between.